The subject of this entry is one TCR beta chain. Its antigen is not known. TCR alpha and TCR beta cDNA libraries with sample barcodes and UMIs came from 5'RACE using constant-segment primers. TCRdb reanalysed the 5' RACE reads using MiXCR and keeps one entry per CDR3 protein. The sample yields about 110,000 distinct CDR3 sequences, around an eighth seen once. This record belongs to a study of T-cell memory formation after mild COVID-19. At the level of the study: In these data, TCR clusters were largely donor specific.

Study-level results: Researchers found some responding clones in pre-infection memory, a sign that cross-reactive memory joined.

Per the germline V gene, CDR1 is SGHRS and CDR2 is YFSETQ. The V gene lost 0 bases and the J gene lost 0 bases, with 9 bases spanning the gap. The length of the CDR3 is 15 residues. The TCR sequence derives from a man aged 18-30 years who had mild COVID-19 (a few samples of this study predate the infection). Cell type and time point are not known. V is TRBV5-1 and J is TRBJ1-1, with a possible D match to TRBD1 (5 bases). The sequenced sample was PBMCs or a T cell subset sorted from them (not recorded which). The DNA for the CDR3 is TGCGCCAGCAGCTTGGAGGGGAGAATGAACACTGAAGCTTTCTTT. Protein: CASSLEGRMNTEAFF. Full variable domain (rest looked up from reference TRBV5-1 and TRBJ1-1): KAGVTQTPRYLIKTRGQQVTLSCSPISGHRSVSWYQQTPGQGLQFLFEYFSETQRNKGNFPGRFSGRQFSNSRSEMNVSTLELGDSALYLCASSLEGRMNTEAFFGQGTRLTVV.